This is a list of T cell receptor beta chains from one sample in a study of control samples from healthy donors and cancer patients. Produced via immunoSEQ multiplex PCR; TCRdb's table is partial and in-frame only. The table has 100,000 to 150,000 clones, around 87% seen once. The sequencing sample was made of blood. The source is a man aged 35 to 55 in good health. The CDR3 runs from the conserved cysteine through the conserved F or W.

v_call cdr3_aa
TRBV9 CASSVDLQAGPYGYTF
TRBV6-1 CASSEPYEQYF
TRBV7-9 CASSPGVGPLWTEAFF
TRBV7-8 CASSPRPGGAATEAFF
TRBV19 CASSLSGGYSNQPQHF
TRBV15 CATSRVAGLNYEQYF
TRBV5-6 CASSRGQVNYGYTF
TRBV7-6 CASSQSGGYTEAFF
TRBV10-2 CASSVEGAAAREAFF
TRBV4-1 CASSQDERGASTDTQYF